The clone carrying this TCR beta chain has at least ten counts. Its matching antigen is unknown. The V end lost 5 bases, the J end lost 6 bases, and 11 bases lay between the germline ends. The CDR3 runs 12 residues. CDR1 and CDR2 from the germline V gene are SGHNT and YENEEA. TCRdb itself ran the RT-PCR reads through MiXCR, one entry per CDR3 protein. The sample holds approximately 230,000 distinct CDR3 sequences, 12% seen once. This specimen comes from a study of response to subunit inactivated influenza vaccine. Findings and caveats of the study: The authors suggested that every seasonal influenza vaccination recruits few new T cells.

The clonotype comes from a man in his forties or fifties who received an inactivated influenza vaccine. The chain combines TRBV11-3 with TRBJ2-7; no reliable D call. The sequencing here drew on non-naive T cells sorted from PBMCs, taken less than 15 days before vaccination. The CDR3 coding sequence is TGTGCCAGCAGCCGGACGAACGGCGAGCAGTACTTC. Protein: CASSRTNGEQYF.